The text below deals with one T cell receptor (beta chain). The data belong to a study of blood T cell repertoires in COVID-19. Study in general: Both acute and convalescent COVID-19 samples were obtained from the United States, Italy and Spain. T cells, B-cell-depleted T cells, or PBMCs provided the cDNA or gDNA that served as material.

Authors' analysis steps: It was from reference gene primer amplification that nucleated cell counts were estimated. Assay used: immunoSEQ multiplex PCR; TCRdb lists only in-frame clones, some missing. V and J calls and clone size are copied from that table; D and trimming were computed from the DNA. There are roughly 110,000 clones in the sample; approximately 85% occur only once, and approximately 1.5% lies in the top ten. Germline V gives CDR1 KGHSH, CDR2 LQKENI. V lost 0 bases and J 5 bases, leaving 10 bases between the germline ends. The CDR3 length is 15 residues. The sample consisted of peripheral blood. This TCR was recovered from a man aged 35 to 55 with acute or convalescent COVID-19. This chain links TRBV18 with TRBJ2-2; no clear D. CDR3 protein: CASSPPRPWTGELFF. The CDR3 nucleotides are TGTGCCAGCTCACCACCGAGGCCCTGGACCGGGGAGCTGTTTTTT.